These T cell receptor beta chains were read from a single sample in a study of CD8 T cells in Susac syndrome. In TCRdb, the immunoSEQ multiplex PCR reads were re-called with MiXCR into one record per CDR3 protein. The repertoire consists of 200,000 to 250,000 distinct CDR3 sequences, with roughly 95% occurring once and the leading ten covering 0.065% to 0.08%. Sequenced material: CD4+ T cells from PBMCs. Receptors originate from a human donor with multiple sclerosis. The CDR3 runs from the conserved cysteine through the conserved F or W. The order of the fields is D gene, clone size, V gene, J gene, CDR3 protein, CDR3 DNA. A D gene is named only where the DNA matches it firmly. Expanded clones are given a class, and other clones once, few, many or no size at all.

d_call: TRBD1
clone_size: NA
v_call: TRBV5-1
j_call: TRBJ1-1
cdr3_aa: CASSSDRGVSEAFF
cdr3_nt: TGCGCCAGCAGCTCCGACAGGGGGGTCTCTGAAGCTTTCTTT

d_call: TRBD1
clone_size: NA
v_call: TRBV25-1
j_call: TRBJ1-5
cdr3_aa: CASSLTGMGQPQHF
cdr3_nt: TGTGCCAGCAGTCTGACAGGGATGGGTCAGCCCCAGCATTTT

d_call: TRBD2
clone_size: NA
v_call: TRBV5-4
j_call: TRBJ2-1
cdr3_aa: CASSLDSSGPYNEQFF
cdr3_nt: TGTGCCAGCAGCTTGGACTCTAGCGGACCCTACAATGAGCAGTTCTTC

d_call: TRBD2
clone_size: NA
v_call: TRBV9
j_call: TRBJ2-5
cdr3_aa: CASSAGLGQETQYF
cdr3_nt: TGTGCCAGCAGCGCCGGACTAGGCCAAGAGACCCAGTACTTC

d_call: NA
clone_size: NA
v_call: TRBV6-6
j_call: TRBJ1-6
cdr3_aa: CASITGPGNSPLHF
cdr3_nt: TGTGCCTCCATAACGGGCCCAGGCAATTCACCCCTCCACTTT

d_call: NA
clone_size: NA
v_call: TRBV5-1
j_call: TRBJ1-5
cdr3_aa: CASSSEGMLNQPQHF
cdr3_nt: TGCGCCAGCAGCTCCGAGGGCATGCTGAATCAGCCCCAGCATTTT

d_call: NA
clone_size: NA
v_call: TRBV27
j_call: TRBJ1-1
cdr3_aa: CASSFGQGLGNTEAFF
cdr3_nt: TGTGCCAGCAGTTTCGGCCAGGGGCTCGGAAACACTGAAGCTTTCTTT

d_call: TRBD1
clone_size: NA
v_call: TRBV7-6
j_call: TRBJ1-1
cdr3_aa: CASSRRGQGLTEAFF
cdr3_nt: TGTGCCAGCAGCCGACGAGGACAGGGCCTTACTGAAGCTTTCTTT

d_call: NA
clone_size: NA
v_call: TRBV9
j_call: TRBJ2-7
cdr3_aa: CASSVDLGAYEQYF
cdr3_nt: TGTGCCAGCAGCGTAGATCTGGGAGCCTACGAGCAGTACTTC

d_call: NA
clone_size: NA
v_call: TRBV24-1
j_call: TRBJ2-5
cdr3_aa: CATSDKGKTQYF
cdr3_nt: TGTGCCACCAGTGACAAGGGGAAGACCCAGTACTTC

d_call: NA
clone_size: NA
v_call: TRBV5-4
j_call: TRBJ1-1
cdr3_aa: CASSQGGMRLNTEAFF
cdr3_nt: TGTGCCAGCAGCCAGGGTGGTATGAGGCTGAACACTGAAGCTTTCTTT

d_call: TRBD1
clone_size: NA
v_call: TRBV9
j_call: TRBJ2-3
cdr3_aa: CASSATSGGLTDTQYF
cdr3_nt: TGTGCCAGCAGCGCCACTTCAGGGGGCCTCACAGATACGCAGTATTTT

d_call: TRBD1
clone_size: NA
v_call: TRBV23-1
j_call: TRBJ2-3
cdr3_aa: CASSQLPGQGDRVTDTQYF
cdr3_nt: TGCGCCAGCAGTCAGCTACCGGGACAGGGGGACCGGGTCACAGATACGCAGTATTTT

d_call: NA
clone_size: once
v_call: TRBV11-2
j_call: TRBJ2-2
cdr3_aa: CASSPTDRPGELFF
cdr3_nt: TGTGCCAGCAGCCCGACCGACAGGCCCGGGGAGCTGTTTTTT

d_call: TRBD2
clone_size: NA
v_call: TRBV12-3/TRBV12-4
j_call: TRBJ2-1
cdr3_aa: CASSFRTSGKGGEQFF
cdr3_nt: TGTGCCAGCAGTTTTAGGACTAGCGGGAAGGGTGGTGAGCAGTTCTTC

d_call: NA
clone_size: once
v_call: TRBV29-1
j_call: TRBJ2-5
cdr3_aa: CSVYGGIRGAQETQYF
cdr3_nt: TGCAGCGTTTACGGTGGGATCAGGGGTGCCCAAGAGACCCAGTACTTC

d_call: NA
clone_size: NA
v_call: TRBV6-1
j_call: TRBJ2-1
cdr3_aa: CASRKSRAKLNNEQFF
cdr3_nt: TGTGCCAGCAGAAAAAGCCGGGCGAAATTAAACAATGAGCAGTTCTTC

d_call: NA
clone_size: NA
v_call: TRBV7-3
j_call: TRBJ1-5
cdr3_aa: CASSLGTGSGQPQHF
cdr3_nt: TGTGCCAGCAGCTTAGGAACAGGGTCGGGCCAGCCCCAGCATTTT

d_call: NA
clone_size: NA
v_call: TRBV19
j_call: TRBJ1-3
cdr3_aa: CASSMAGLMSIYF
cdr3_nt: TGTGCCAGTAGTATGGCAGGATTGATGTCCATATATTTT

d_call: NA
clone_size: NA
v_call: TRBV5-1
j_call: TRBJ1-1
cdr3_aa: CASSLEHGNTEAFF
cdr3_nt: TGCGCCAGCAGCTTGGAACACGGCAACACTGAAGCTTTCTTT

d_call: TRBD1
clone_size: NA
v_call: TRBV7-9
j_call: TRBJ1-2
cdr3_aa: CASSMGTDGYTF
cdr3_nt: TGTGCCAGCAGCATGGGGACAGATGGCTACACCTTC

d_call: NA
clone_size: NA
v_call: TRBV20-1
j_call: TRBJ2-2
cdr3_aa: CSARNFLNTGELFF
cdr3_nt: TGCAGTGCTAGGAACTTCCTCAACACCGGGGAGCTGTTTTTT

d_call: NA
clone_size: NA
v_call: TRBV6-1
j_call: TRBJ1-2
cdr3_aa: CASSSILATDGYTF
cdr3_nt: TGTGCCAGCAGTTCCATTCTTGCGACGGATGGCTACACCTTC

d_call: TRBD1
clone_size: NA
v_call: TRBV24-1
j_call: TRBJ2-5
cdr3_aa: CATSDRTGGYPQETQYF
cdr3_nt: TGTGCCACCAGTGATCGGACAGGGGGCTACCCTCAAGAGACCCAGTACTTC

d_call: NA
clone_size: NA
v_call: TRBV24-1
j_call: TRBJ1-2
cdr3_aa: CATSDRSPANYGYTF
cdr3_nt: TGTGCCACCAGTGACCGATCCCCGGCAAACTATGGCTACACCTTC

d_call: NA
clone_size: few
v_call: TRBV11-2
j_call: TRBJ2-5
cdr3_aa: CASRYSARETQYF
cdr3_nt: TGTGCCAGCAGGTATTCGGCTCGGGAGACCCAGTACTTC

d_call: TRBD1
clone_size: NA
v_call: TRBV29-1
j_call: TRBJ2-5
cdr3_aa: CSGDQGAGETQYF
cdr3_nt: TGCAGCGGGGATCAGGGGGCTGGGGAGACCCAGTACTTC

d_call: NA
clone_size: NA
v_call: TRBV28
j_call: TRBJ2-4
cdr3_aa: CASSLRSISAKNIQYF
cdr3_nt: TGTGCCAGCAGTTTAAGGTCGATCTCAGCCAAAAACATTCAGTACTTC

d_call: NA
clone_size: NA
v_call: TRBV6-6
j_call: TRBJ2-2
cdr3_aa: CASTQQPGELFF
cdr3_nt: TGTGCCAGCACTCAACAACCCGGGGAGCTGTTTTTT

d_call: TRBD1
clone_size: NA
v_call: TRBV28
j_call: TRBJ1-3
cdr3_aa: CASRINFGQGKGNTIYF
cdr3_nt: TGTGCCAGCAGAATTAATTTCGGACAGGGGAAGGGAAACACCATATATTTT

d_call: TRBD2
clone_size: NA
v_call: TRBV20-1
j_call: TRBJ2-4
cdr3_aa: CSARDLMDRGVNIQYF
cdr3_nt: TGCAGTGCTAGAGATCTGATGGACCGGGGGGTAAACATTCAGTACTTC

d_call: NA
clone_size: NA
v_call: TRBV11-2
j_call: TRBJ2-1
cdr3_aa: CASSSQNTGVQQFF
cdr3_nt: TGTGCCAGCAGCTCCCAAAATACGGGGGTTCAGCAGTTCTTC

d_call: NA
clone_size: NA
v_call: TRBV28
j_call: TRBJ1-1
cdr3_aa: CATRDGNTEAFF
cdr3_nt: TGTGCCACCCGGGACGGGAACACTGAAGCTTTCTTT

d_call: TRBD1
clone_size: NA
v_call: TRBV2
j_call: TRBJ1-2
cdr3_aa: CASSEIQGINYGYTF
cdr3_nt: TGTGCCAGCAGTGAAATACAGGGGATTAACTATGGCTACACCTTC

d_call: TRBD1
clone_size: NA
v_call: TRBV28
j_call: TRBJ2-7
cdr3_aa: CASSPGRGQGWSYEQYF
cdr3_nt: TGTGCCAGCAGCCCTGGGAGAGGACAGGGGTGGTCCTACGAGCAGTACTTC

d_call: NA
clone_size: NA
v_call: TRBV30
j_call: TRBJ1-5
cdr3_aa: CAWSGNRDSNQPQHF
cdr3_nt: TGTGCCTGGAGCGGAAACAGGGATAGCAATCAGCCCCAGCATTTT

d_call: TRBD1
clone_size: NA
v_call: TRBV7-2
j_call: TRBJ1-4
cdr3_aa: CASSLALGTGGKLFF
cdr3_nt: TGTGCCAGCAGCTTAGCCCTTGGGACAGGTGGTAAACTGTTTTTT

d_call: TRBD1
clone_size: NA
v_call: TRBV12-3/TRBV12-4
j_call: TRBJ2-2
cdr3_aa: CAGSRTGGFGELFF
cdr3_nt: TGTGCCGGTTCCCGGACAGGGGGCTTCGGGGAGCTGTTTTTT

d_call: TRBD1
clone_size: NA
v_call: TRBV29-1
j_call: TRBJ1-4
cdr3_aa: CSVGRTGSPNEKLFF
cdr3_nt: TGCAGCGTTGGAAGGACAGGGAGTCCTAATGAAAAACTGTTTTTT

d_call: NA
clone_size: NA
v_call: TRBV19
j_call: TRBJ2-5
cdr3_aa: CASSMGHGAETQYF
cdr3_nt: TGTGCCAGTAGTATGGGGCACGGTGCGGAGACCCAGTACTTC

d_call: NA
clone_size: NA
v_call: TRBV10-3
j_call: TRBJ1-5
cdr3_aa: CAISDPSSQPQHF
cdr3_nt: TGTGCCATCAGTGACCCATCATCCCAGCCCCAGCATTTT

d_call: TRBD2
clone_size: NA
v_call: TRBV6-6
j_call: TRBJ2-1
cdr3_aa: CASSGGASGGSQFF
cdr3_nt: TGTGCCAGCAGCGGTGGGGCTAGCGGGGGGAGTCAGTTCTTC

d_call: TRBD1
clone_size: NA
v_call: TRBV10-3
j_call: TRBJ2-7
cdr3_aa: CAIGTGGIYEQYF
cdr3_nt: TGTGCCATCGGGACAGGGGGCATATACGAGCAGTACTTC